Sequencing of this T cell receptor beta chain was carried out in a study of T cells in Graves' hyperthyroidism and ophthalmopathy. The germline V gene has CDR1 SQVTM and CDR2 ANQGSEA. The CDR3 loop spans 14 amino acids. The V and J ends lost 3 bases and 0 bases respectively, with 11 bases between them. Concerning this clonotype: As yet, its antigen is unknown.

Study-level points and caveats: A model using 13 V-J features told ophthalmopathy apart from stable hyperthyroidism.

TCR beta CDR3 regions were amplified from RNA. Using the HTBI primer set, a first-round RT-PCR was run on the TCR CDR3. TCRdb independently ran MiXCR on the multiplex PCR reads; one entry per CDR3 protein. Among 450,000 to 650,000 distinct CDR3 sequences listed, 14% were seen once. Sequenced: blood. The receptor was derived from a woman younger than 30 with Graves' ophthalmopathy. The chain uses TRBV29-1 and TRBJ1-1; D unresolved. The CDR3 spells CSVDFITLNTEAFF. The CDR3 DNA sequence: TGCAGCGTTGATTTCATCACCTTGAACACTGAAGCTTTCTTT.